What follows is one T cell receptor beta chain and its context. The germline V gene has CDR1 MDHEN and CDR2 SYDVKM. The CDR3 covers 13 residues. This specimen comes from a study of T-cell reconstitution after alpha-beta-depleted transplantation in children. Preparation of the TCRbeta library was carried out with unique molecular identifiers. TCRdb reprocessed the PCR reads via MiXCR and lists one record per CDR3 protein. The table shows a few hundred thousand distinct CDR3 sequences, with around 10% occurring only once. The rearrangement joins TRBV28 to TRBJ1-3; possibly TRBD1 for D (6 bases). The source of this sequence is a human donor who donated a stem cell graft to a child with acute lymphoblastic leukemia. This sample comprised PBMCs from the stem cell graft donor, obtained from the stem cell graft. The CDR3 is CAHGTGQRNTIYF. CDR3 sequence (DNA): TGTGCTCACGGGACCGGACAGAGAAACACCATATATTTT. The variable domain in full, completed from reference TRBV28 and TRBJ1-3, reads DVKVTQSSRYLVKRTGEKVFLECVQDMDHENMFWYRQDPGLGLRLIYFSYDVKMKEKGDIPEGYSVSREKKERFSLILESASTNQTSMYLCAHGTGQRNTIYFGEGSWLTVV.